The present T cell receptor (beta chain) was sequenced within a study of cytomegalovirus exposure and HLA in healthy donors. A multiplex PCR was run with 60 Vbeta primers and 13 Jbeta primers. TCRdb's copy holds only in-frame clones and misses some; the assay was immunoSEQ multiplex PCR. The sample lists roughly 130,000 clones; roughly 8.3% were seen once. Germline V CDR1 and CDR2: MNHEY, SMNVEV (reference sequence). V trimming: 5 bases; J trimming: 4 bases; junction bases outside the gene matches: 5. The CDR3 totals 14 residues. Unrecorded immune exposure was likely among donors, who were nominally healthy when sampled.

This rearrangement joins TRBV27 to TRBJ2-7; TRBD1 agrees at 10 bases. The source is a man aged 35-49 years in good health and CMV-seronegative. The sequenced sample consisted of PBMCs. CDR3 bases: TGTGCCAGCAGTCCGGGACAGGGGATATACGAGCAGTACTTC. Translated: CASSPGQGIYEQYF.